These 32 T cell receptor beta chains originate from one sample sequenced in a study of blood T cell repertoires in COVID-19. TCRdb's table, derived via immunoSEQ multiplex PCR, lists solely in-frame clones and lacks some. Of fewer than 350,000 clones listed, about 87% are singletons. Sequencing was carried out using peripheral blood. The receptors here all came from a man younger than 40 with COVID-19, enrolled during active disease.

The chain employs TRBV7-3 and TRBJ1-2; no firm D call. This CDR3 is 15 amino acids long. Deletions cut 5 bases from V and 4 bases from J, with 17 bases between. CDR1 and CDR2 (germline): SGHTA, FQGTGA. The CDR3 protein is CASSPSGRASYGYTF. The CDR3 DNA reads TGTGCCAGCAGCCCGTCCGGGCGGGCAAGCTATGGCTACACCTTC.

The CDR3 nucleotides read TGTGCCAGCAGTATGACCAGCCGGGGGTATGGCTACACCTTC. This sequence encodes CASSMTSRGYGYTF. The chain combines TRBV28 with TRBJ1-2, with D perhaps matching TRBD1 (5 bases). The V gene's germline CDR1 is MDHEN and CDR2 SYDVKM. The CDR3 is 14 residues long. Deletions cut 5 bases from V and 5 bases from J, with 15 bases between.

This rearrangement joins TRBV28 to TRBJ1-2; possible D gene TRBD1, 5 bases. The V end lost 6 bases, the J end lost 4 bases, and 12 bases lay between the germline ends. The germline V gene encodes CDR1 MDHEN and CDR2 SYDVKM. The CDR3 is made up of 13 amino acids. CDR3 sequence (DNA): TGTGCCAGCAGCCGGGGGGATTTCTATGGCTACACCTTC. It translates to CASSRGDFYGYTF.

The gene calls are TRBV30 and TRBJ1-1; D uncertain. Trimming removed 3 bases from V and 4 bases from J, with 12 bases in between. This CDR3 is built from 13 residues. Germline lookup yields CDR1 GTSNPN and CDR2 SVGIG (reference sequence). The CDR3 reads CAWSSDRGTEAFF. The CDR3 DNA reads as TGTGCCTGGAGCTCCGACCGGGGCACTGAAGCTTTCTTT. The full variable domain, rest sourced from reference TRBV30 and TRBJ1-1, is SQTIHQWPATLVQPVGSPLSLECTVEGTSNPNLYWYRQAAGRGLQLLFYSVGIGQISSEVPQNLSASRPQDRQFILSSKKLLLSDSGFYLCAWSSDRGTEAFFGQGTRLTVV.

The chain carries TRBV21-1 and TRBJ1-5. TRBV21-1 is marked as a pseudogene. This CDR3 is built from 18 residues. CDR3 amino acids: CASIHELQGLNSNQPQHF. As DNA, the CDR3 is TGTGCCAGCATCCACGAACTACAGGGACTAAATAGCAATCAGCCCCAGCATTTT.

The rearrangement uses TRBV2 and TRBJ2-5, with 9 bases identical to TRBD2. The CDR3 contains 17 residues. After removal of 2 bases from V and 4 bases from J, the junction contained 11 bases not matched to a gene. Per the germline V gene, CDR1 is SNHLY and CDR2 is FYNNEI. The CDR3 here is CASSERGGGGARETQYF. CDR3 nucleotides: TGTGCCAGCAGTGAAAGGGGCGGCGGGGGGGCACGAGAGACCCAGTACTTC.

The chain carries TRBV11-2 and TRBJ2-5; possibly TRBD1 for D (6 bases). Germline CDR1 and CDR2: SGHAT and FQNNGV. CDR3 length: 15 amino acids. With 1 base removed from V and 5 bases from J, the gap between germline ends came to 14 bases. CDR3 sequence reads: CASSLGARGDETQYF. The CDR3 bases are TGTGCCAGCAGCTTAGGCGCCAGGGGAGACGAGACCCAGTACTTC.

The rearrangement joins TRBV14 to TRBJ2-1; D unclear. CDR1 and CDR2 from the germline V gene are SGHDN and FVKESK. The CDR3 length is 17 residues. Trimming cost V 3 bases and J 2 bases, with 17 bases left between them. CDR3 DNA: TGTGCCAGCAGCCATCCGCTAGTCCCCTCCCCCTACAATGAGCAGTTCTTC. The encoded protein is CASSHPLVPSPYNEQFF.

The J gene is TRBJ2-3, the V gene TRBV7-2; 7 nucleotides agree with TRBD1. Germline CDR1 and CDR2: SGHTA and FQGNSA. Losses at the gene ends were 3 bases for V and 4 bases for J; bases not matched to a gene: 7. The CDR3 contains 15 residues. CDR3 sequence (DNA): TGTGCCAGCAGCTTGGTGGGACAGCCCCCAGATACGCAGTATTTT. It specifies CASSLVGQPPDTQYF. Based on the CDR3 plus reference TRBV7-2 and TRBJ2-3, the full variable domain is GAGVSQSPSNKVTEKGKDVELRCDPISGHTALYWYRQSLGQGLEFLIYFQGNSAPDKSGLPSDRFSAERTGGSVSTLTIQRTQQEDSAVYLCASSLVGQPPDTQYFGPGTRLTVL.

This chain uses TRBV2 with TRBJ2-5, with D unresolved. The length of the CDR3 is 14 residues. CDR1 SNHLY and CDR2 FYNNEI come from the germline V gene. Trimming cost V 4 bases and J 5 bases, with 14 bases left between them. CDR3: CASSGRSQWETQYF. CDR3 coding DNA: TGTGCCAGCAGTGGACGGAGCCAGTGGGAGACCCAGTACTTC.

The CDR3 reads CASSDSGQNYGYTF. Written as DNA, the CDR3 is TGTGCCAGCAGTGACTCCGGACAGAACTATGGCTACACCTTC. The chain is built from TRBV25-1 and TRBJ1-2, with TRBD1 as a possible D gene (6 bases). This CDR3 has 14 amino acids. Germline CDR1 and CDR2: MGHDK and SYGVNS. Trimming stripped 3 bases from V and 2 bases from J, with 10 bases between.

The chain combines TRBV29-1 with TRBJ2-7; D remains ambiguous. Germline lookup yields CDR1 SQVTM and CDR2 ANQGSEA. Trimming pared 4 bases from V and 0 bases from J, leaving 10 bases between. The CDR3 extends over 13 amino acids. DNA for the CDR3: TGCAGCGTTGCGGTGCCTTACTCCTACGAGCAGTACTTC. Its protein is CSVAVPYSYEQYF.

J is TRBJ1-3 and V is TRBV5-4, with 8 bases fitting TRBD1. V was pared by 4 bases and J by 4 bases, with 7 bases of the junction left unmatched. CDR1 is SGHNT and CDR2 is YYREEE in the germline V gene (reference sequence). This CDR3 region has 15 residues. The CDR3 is CASSIGTGGGNTIYF. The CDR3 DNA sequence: TGTGCCAGCAGCATTGGGACAGGTGGGGGAAACACCATATATTTT.

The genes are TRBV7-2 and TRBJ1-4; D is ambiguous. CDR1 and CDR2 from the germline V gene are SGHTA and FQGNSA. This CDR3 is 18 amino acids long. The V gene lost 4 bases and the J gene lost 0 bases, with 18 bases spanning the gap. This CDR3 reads CASSSFPPGSATNEKLFF. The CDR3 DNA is TGTGCCAGCAGCTCCTTCCCTCCGGGGTCCGCAACTAATGAAAAACTGTTTTTT.

CDR3 sequence: CASSQYSGDTEAFF. The CDR3 DNA is TGTGCCAGCAGCCAATACAGCGGGGACACTGAAGCTTTCTTT. This chain connects TRBV16 to TRBJ1-1, with D uncertain. The CDR3 loop spans 14 amino acids. CDR1 is KGHSY, CDR2 FQNENV, per germline. V lost 1 base and J 3 bases, leaving 9 bases between the germline ends. Full variable domain (missing parts from reference TRBV16 and TRBJ1-1): GEEVAQTPKHLVRGEGQKAKLYCAPIKGHSYVFWYQQVLKNEFKFLISFQNENVFDETGMPKERFSAKCLPNSPCSLEIQATKLEDSAVYFCASSQYSGDTEAFFGQGTRLTVV.

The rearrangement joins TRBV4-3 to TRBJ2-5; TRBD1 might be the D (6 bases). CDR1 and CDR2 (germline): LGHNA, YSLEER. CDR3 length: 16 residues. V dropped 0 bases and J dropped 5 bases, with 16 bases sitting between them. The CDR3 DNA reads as TGCGCCAGCAGCCAAGACCCCGGTCCGCAGGGGGAGACCCAGTACTTC. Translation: CASSQDPGPQGETQYF.

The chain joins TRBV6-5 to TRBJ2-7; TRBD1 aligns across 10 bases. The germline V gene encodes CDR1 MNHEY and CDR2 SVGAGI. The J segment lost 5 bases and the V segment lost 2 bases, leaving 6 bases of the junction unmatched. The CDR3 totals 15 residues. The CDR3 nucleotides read TGTGCCAGCAGTTACGACAGGGGGCAGAATCACGAGCAGTACTTC. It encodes CASSYDRGQNHEQYF.

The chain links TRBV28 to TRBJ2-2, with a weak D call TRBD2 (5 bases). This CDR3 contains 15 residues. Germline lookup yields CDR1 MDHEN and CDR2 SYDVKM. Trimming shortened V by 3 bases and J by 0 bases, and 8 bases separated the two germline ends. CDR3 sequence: CASSLPGTNTGELFF. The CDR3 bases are TGTGCCAGCAGTTTGCCGGGGACGAACACCGGGGAGCTGTTTTTT.

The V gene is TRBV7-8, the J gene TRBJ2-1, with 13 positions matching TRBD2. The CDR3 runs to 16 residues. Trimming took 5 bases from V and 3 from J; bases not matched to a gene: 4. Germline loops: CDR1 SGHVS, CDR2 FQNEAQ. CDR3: CASSGRTSGSYNEQFF. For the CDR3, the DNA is TGTGCCAGCAGCGGAAGGACTAGCGGGAGCTACAATGAGCAGTTCTTC.

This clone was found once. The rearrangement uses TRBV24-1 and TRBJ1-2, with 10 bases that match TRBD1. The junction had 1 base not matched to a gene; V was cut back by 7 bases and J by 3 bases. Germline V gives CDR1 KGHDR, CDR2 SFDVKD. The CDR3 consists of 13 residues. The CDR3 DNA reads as TGTGCCACCAGGGGGACAGGGGACTATGGCTACACCTTC. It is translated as CATRGTGDYGYTF.

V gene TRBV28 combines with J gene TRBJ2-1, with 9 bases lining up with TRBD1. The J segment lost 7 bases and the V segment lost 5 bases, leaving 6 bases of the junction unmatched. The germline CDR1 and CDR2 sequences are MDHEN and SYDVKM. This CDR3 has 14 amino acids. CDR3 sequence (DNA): TGTGCCAGCAGTACGACAGGGGGGCGGAATGAGCAGTTCTTC. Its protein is CASSTTGGRNEQFF.

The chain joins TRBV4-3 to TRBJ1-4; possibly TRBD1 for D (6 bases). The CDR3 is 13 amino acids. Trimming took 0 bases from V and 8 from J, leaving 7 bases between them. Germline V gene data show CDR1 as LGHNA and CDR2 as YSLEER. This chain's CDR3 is CASSQDQGEKLFF. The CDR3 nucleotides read TGCGCCAGCAGCCAAGATCAGGGGGAAAAACTGTTTTTT.

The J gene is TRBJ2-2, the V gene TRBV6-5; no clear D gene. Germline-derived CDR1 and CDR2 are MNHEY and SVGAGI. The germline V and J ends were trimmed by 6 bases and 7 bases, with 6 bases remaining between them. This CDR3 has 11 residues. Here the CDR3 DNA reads TGTGCCAGCAGGGCGGACGGGGAGCTGTTTTTT. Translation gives CASRADGELFF.

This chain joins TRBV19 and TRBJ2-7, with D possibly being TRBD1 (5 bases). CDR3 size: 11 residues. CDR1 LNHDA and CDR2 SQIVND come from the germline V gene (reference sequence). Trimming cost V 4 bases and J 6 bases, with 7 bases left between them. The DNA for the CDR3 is TGTGCCAGTAGTAATCAGGGCGAGCAGTACTTC. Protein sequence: CASSNQGEQYF.

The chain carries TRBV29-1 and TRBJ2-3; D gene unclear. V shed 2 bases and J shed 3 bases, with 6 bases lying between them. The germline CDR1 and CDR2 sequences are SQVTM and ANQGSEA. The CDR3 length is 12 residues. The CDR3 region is CSVERVTDTQYF. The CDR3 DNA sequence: TGCAGCGTTGAACGGGTGACAGATACGCAGTATTTT.

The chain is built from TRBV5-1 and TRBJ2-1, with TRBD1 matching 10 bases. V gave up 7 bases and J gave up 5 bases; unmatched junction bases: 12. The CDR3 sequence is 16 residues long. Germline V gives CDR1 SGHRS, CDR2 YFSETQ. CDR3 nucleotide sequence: TGCGCCAGCCACCCTACCCCGGGACAGGGGCACAATGAGCAGTTCTTC. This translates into CASHPTPGQGHNEQFF.

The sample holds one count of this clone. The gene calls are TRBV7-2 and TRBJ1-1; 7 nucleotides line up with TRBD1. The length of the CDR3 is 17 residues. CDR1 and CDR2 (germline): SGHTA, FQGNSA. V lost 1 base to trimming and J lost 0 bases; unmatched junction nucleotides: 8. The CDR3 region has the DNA TGTGCCAGCAGCTTAGACGTAGGGGGCCCCTTGAACACTGAAGCTTTCTTT. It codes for CASSLDVGGPLNTEAFF.

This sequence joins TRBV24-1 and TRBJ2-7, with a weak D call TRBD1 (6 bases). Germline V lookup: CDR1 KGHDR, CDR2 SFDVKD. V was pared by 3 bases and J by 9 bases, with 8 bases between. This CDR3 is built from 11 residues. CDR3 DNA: TGTGCCACCAGTGATCCGGACAGGCAGTACTTC. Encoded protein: CATSDPDRQYF.

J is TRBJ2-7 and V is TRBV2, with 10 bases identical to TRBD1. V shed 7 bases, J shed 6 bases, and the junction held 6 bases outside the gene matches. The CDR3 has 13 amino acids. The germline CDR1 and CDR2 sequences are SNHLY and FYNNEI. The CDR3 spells CASIRQGAGEQYF. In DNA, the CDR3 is TGTGCCAGCATTCGACAGGGGGCTGGCGAGCAGTACTTC.

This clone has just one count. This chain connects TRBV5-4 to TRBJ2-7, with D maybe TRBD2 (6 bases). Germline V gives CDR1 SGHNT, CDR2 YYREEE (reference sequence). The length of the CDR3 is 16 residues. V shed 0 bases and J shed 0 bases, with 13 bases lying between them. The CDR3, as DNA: TGTGCCAGCAGCTTGGAGGGACGGGGGAGCTCCTACGAGCAGTACTTC. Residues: CASSLEGRGSSYEQYF.

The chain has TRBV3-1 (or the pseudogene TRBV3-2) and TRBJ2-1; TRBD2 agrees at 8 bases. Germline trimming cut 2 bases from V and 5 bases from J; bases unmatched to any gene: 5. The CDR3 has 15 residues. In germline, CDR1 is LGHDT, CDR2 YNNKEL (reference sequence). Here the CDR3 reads CASSQNGRENNEQFF. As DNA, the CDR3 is TGTGCCAGCAGCCAAAACGGGAGGGAGAACAATGAGCAGTTCTTC.

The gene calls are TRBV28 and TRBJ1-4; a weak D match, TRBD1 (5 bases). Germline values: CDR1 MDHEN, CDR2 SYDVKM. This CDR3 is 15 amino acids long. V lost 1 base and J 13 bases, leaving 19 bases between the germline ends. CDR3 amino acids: CASSLSWDWRRGLFF. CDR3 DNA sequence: TGTGCCAGCAGTTTATCTTGGGACTGGCGAAGGGGACTGTTTTTT.